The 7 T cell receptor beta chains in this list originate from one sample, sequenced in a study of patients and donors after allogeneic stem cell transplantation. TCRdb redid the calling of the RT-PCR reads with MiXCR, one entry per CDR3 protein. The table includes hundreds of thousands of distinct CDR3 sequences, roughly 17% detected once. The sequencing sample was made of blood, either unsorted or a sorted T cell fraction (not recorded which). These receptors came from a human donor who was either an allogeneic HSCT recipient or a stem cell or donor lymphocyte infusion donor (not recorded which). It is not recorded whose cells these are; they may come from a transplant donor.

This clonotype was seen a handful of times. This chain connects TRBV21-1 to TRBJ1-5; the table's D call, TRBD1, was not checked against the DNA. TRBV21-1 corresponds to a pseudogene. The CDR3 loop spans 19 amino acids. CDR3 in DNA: TGTGCCAGCAGCAAACCCTCACCGCCTCCAGGGTATAGCAATCAGCCCCAGCATTTT. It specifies CASSKPSPPPGYSNQPQHF.

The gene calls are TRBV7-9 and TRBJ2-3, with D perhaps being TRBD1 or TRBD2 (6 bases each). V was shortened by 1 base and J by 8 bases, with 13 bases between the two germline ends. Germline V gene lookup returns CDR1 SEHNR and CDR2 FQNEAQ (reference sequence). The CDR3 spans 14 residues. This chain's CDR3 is CASSLDREVATQYF. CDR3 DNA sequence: TGTGCCAGCAGCTTAGACAGGGAGGTCGCTACGCAGTATTTT.

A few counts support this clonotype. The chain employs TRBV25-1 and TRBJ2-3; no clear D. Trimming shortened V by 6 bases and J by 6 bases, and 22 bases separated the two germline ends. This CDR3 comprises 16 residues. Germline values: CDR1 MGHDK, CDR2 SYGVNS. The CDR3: CASRTVAQPLLDTQYF. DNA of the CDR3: TGTGCCAGCAGGACGGTAGCCCAACCATTATTGGATACGCAGTATTTT.

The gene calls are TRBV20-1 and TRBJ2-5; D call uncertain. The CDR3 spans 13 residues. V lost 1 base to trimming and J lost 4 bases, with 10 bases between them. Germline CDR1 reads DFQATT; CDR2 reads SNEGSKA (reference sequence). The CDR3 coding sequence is TGCAGTGCTAGAGGCCGGACCTCAGAGACCCAGTACTTC. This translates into CSARGRTSETQYF.

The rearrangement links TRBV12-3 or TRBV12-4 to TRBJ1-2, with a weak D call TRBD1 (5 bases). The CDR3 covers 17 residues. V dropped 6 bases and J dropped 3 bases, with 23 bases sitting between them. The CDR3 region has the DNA TGTGCCAGCAGCTCGACTCCCCCCAGGGATCGCGACTATGGCTACACCTTC. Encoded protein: CASSSTPPRDRDYGYTF.

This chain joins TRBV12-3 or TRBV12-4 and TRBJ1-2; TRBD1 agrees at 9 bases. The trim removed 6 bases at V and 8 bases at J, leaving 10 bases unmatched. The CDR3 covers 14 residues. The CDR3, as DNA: TGTGCCAGCAGCTTCGCCGAGGGACAGGGAGGCTACACCTTC. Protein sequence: CASSFAEGQGGYTF.

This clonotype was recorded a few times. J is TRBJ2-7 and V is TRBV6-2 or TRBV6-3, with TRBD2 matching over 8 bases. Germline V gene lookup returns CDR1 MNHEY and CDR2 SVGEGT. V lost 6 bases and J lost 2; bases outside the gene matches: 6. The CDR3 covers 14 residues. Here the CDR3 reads CASRTSVLTYEQYF. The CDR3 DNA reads TGTGCCAGCAGGACTAGCGTCTTAACCTACGAGCAGTACTTC.